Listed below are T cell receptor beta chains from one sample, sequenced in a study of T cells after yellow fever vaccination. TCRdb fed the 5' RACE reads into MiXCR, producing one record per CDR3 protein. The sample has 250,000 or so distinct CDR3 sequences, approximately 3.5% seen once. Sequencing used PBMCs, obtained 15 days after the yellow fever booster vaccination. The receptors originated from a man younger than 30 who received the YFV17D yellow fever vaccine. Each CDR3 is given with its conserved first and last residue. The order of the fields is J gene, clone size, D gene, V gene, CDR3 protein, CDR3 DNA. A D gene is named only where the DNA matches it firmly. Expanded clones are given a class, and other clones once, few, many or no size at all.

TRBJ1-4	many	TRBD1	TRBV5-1	CASGYRGRANEKLFF	TGCGCCAGCGGCTACAGGGGCAGGGCTAATGAAAAACTGTTTTTT
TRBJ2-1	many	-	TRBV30	CAWSVRTNNEQFF	TGTGCCTGGAGTGTAAGGACCAACAATGAGCAGTTCTTC
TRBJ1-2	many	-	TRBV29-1	CSVDDSQPANYGYTF	TGCAGCGTTGATGACAGCCAGCCAGCTAACTATGGCTACACCTTC
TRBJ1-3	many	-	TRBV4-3	CASSQDLEGVSGNTIYF	TGCGCCAGCAGCCAAGATCTGGAGGGGGTCTCTGGAAACACCATATATTTT
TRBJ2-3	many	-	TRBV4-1	CASSLYPGDGTDTQYF	TGCGCCAGCAGCCTGTACCCAGGGGATGGCACAGATACGCAGTATTTT
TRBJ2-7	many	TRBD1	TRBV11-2	CASRHPGTGDYEQYF	TGTGCCAGCAGGCATCCCGGGACAGGCGACTACGAGCAGTACTTC
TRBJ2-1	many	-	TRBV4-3	CASSQDQLYNEQFF	TGCGCCAGCAGCCAAGATCAACTGTACAATGAGCAGTTCTTC
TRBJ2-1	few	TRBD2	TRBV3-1	CASSQDLFAGGPGEQFF	TGTGCCAGCAGCCAAGACTTGTTTGCGGGGGGGCCTGGTGAGCAGTTCTTC
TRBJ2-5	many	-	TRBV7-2	CASSFFVGGETQYF	TGTGCCAGCAGCTTCTTTGTTGGTGGAGAGACCCAGTACTTC
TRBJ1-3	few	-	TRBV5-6	CASSVTGGTSGNTIYF	TGTGCCAGCAGCGTAACTGGAGGAACCTCTGGAAACACCATATATTTT
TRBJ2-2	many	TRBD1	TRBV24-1	CATSEGTGDTGELFF	TGTGCCACCAGTGAGGGGACAGGGGACACCGGGGAGCTGTTTTTT
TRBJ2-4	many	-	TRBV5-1	CASSAIAGLAKNIQYF	TGCGCCAGCAGCGCTATTGCGGGGTTAGCCAAAAACATTCAGTACTTC
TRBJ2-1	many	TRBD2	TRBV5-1	CASSPTPNWRGGLFF	TGCGCCAGCAGCCCCACTCCGAATTGGCGGGGGGGCCTGTTCTTC
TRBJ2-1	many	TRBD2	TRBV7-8	CASSLMAGGPVNEQFF	TGTGCCAGCAGCTTAATGGCGGGGGGGCCAGTGAATGAGCAGTTCTTC
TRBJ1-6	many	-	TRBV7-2	CASSGRDILSSPLHF	TGTGCCAGCAGCGGCCGGGACATACTGAGTTCACCCCTCCACTTT
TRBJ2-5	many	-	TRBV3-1	CASSQAGSQETQYF	TGTGCCAGCAGCCAAGCCGGGAGCCAAGAGACCCAGTACTTC
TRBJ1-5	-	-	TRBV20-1	CSASQKDQPQHF	TGCAGTGCTAGTCAGAAGGATCAGCCCCAGCATTTT
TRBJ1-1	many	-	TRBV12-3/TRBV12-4	CASLGVNTEAFF	TGTGCCAGCCTAGGAGTGAACACTGAAGCTTTCTTT
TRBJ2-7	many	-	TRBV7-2	CASSAGFAYEQYF	TGTGCCAGCAGTGCAGGGTTCGCCTACGAGCAGTACTTC
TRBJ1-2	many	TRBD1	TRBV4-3	CASSQGQGLTQNYGYTF	TGCGCCAGCAGCCAGGGACAGGGACTTACCCAGAACTATGGCTACACCTTC
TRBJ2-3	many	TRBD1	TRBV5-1	CASTARTGPDTQYF	TGCGCCAGCACGGCCCGGACAGGACCAGATACGCAGTATTTT
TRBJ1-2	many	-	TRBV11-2	CASSLIAPSGYTF	TGTGCCAGCAGCTTAATCGCCCCATCGGGCTACACCTTC
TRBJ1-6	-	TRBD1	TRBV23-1	CANPIPTEDRVDFSPLHF	TGCGCCAACCCCATACCGACCGAGGACAGGGTCGACTTTTCACCCCTCCACTTT
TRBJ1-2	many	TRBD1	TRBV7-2	CASSPGTGLVGYTF	TGTGCCAGCAGCCCCGGGACAGGGTTAGTTGGCTACACCTTC
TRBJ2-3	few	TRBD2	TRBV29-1	CSVVLAGRRDTQYF	TGCAGCGTTGTGCTAGCGGGGCGAAGGGATACGCAGTATTTT
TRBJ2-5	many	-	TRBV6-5	CASSYGRISGTQYF	TGTGCCAGCAGTTACGGGCGGATCTCAGGGACCCAGTACTTC
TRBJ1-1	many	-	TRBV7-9	CASSLAGQGRAFF	TGTGCCAGCAGCTTAGCGGGGCAGGGTAGAGCTTTCTTT
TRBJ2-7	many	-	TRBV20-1	CSARVFYEQYF	TGCAGTGCGAGGGTTTTCTACGAGCAGTACTTC
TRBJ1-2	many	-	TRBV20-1	CSAIGSGGNGYTF	TGCAGTGCTATAGGGTCGGGGGGGAATGGCTACACCTTC
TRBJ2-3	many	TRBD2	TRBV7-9	CASSKRGSNTDTQYF	TGTGCCAGCAGCAAGCGGGGGAGTAACACAGATACGCAGTATTTT
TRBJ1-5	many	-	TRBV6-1	CASSGVFVNSNQPQHF	TGTGCCAGCAGTGGGGTTTTTGTTAATAGCAATCAGCCCCAGCATTTT
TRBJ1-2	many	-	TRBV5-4	CASSQTGGAGYTF	TGTGCCAGCAGCCAAACCGGAGGGGCTGGCTACACCTTC
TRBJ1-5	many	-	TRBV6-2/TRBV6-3	CASSYPGRGSAVVNQPQHF	TGTGCCAGCAGTTACCCCGGACGGGGCAGCGCGGTCGTCAATCAGCCCCAGCATTTT
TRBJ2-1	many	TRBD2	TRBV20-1	CSARVAGGFNEQFF	TGCAGTGCTAGAGTAGCGGGGGGGTTCAATGAGCAGTTCTTC
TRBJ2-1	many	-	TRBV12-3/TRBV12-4	CASNRPTGYNEQFF	TGTGCCAGTAACAGACCCACTGGGTACAATGAGCAGTTCTTC
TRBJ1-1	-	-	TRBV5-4	CASSLLNGEWAFF	TGTGCCAGCAGCTTGCTTAATGGTGAGTGGGCTTTCTTT
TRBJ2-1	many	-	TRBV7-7	CASSPRLHYNEQFF	TGTGCTAGCAGCCCCAGGCTCCACTACAATGAGCAGTTCTTC
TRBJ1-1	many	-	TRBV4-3	CASSQDPGANTEAFF	TGCGCCAGCAGCCAAGATCCGGGCGCGAACACTGAAGCTTTCTTT
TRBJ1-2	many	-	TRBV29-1	CSVERPQGDYGYTF	TGCAGCGTTGAACGTCCCCAGGGTGACTATGGCTACACCTTC
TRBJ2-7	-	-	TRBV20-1	CSARDGQGSYEQYF	TGCAGTGCTAGAGATGGGCAAGGGTCCTACGAGCAGTACTTC
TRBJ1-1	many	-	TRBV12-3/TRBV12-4	CASSNPWRGMGNTEAFF	TGTGCCAGCAGTAACCCCTGGAGGGGTATGGGGAACACTGAAGCTTTCTTT
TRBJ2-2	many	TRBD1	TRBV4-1	CASSQKTGGTGELFF	TGCGCCAGCAGCCAGAAGACAGGGGGCACCGGGGAGCTGTTTTTT
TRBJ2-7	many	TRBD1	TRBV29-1	CSVGTVYYEQYF	TGCAGCGTAGGGACAGTTTACTACGAGCAGTACTTC
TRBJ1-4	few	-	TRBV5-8	CASSFRGANEKLFF	TGTGCCAGCAGCTTTCGAGGGGCGAATGAAAAACTGTTTTTT
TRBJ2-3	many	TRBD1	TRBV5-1	CASSYRGSATDTQYF	TGCGCCAGCAGTTACAGGGGGTCTGCCACAGATACGCAGTATTTT
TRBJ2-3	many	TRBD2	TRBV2	CARAPTSGGADTQYF	TGTGCCAGGGCCCCAACTAGCGGGGGGGCAGATACGCAGTATTTT
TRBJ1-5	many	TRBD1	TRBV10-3	CAIRGTDNQPQHF	TGTGCCATCAGGGGGACAGACAATCAGCCCCAGCATTTT
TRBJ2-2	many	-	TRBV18	CASSPAGNTGELFF	TGTGCCAGCTCACCAGCGGGGAACACCGGGGAGCTGTTTTTT
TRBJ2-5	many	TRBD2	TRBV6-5	CASSPITSVEETQYF	TGTGCCAGCAGTCCTATCACTAGCGTAGAAGAGACCCAGTACTTC
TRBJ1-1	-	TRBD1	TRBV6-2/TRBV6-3	CASSYGTDTEAFF	TGTGCCAGCAGTTACGGGACAGACACTGAAGCTTTCTTT
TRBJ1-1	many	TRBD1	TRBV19	CASSFSGTALNTEAFF	TGTGCCAGTAGTTTTTCCGGGACAGCTCTTAACACTGAAGCTTTCTTT